Listed here are 31 T cell receptor beta chains from one sample, sequenced in a study of immune evolution from preneoplasia to lung adenocarcinoma. TCRdb's copy holds only in-frame clones and misses some; the assay was immunoSEQ multiplex PCR. The table has 12,000 or so clones, about 84% seen once; the top ten hold roughly 3.8%. The sequencing sample was made of FFPE tissue from an adenomatous hyperplasia lung lesion. Indicated subset: atypical adenomatous hyperplasia (AAH), lung preneoplasia. The origin of the receptors is a person aged 50-70 years with lung adenocarcinoma.

The chain carries TRBV18 and TRBJ1-3; D not certain. Looked up from germline, CDR1 is KGHSH and CDR2 is LQKENI. The V end was cut by 3 bases, the J end by 0 bases, with 9 bases between. CDR3 size: 15 residues. CDR3 nucleotide sequence: TGTGCCAGCTCACCGAACCCGGGCTCTGGAAACACCATATATTTT. Amino acids: CASSPNPGSGNTIYF.

The chain carries TRBV4-1 and TRBJ2-1, with a weak D call TRBD2 (5 bases). There are 13 residues in the CDR3. V gave up 4 bases and J gave up 6 bases, with 10 bases separating them. Germline CDR1 MGHRA, CDR2 YSYEKL. The DNA of the CDR3 is TGCGCCAGCAGCCCTAGCCCCCCCAATGAGCAGTTCTTC. This translates into CASSPSPPNEQFF.

The J gene is TRBJ1-2, the V gene TRBV13; D is uncertain. Germline lookup yields CDR1 PRHDT and CDR2 FYEKMQ (reference sequence). CDR3 length: 15 amino acids. Deletions cut 2 bases from V and 2 bases from J, with 12 bases between. CDR3 nucleotides: TGTGCCAGCAGCTTATTGGCTTCTCCCAACTATGGCTACACCTTC. Translating gives CASSLLASPNYGYTF.

The chain joins TRBV28 to TRBJ1-5; D is undetermined. The CDR3 spans 15 residues. V lost 3 bases and J 0 bases, leaving 9 bases between the germline ends. Germline V gene data show CDR1 as MDHEN and CDR2 as SYDVKM. In DNA form, the CDR3 reads TGTGCCAGCAGTTTGAGACGGAATAGCAATCAGCCCCAGCATTTT. Translating gives CASSLRRNSNQPQHF.

J is TRBJ1-5 and V is TRBV9; possible D gene TRBD1, 5 bases. CDR3 length: 14 amino acids. The V and J ends lost 0 bases and 5 bases respectively, with 9 bases between them. The V gene's germline CDR1 is SGDLS and CDR2 YYNGEE. For the CDR3, the DNA is TGTGCCAGCAGCGTAGAAGGGGAGTATCAGCCCCAGCATTTT. It codes for CASSVEGEYQPQHF.

The J gene is TRBJ2-7, the V gene TRBV2; 10 nucleotides align to TRBD1. CDR1 and CDR2 (germline): SNHLY, FYNNEI. The junction had 7 bases not matched to a gene; V was cut back by 7 bases and J by 1 base. The CDR3 loop spans 15 amino acids. The CDR3 region is CASTRDRGSSYEQYF. CDR3 nucleotide sequence: TGTGCCAGCACTCGGGACAGGGGTTCGTCCTACGAGCAGTACTTC.

This clone has only one observation. The chain combines TRBV19 with TRBJ1-4; the match to TRBD1 covers 7 bases. The V gene's germline CDR1 is LNHDA and CDR2 SQIVND (reference sequence). Trimming took 3 bases from V and 0 from J; bases not matched to a gene: 10. The CDR3 contains 18 residues. CDR3 protein: CASSMRGDSFATNEKLFF. The CDR3, as DNA: TGTGCCAGTAGTATGAGAGGGGACAGTTTTGCAACTAATGAAAAACTGTTTTTT.

The chain uses TRBV6-5 and TRBJ1-5; TRBD1 matches at 7 bases. This CDR3 comprises 13 residues. Germline V gives CDR1 MNHEY, CDR2 SVGAGI. V gave up 8 bases and J gave up 5 bases; unmatched junction bases: 6. CDR3 amino acids: CASGGQWDQPQHF. The CDR3 nucleotides are TGTGCCAGCGGGGGACAGTGGGATCAGCCCCAGCATTTT.

The J gene is TRBJ1-3, the V gene TRBV30; D ambiguous. Trimming took off 8 bases at V and 0 bases at J, with 11 bases between the two ends. This CDR3 region has 13 residues. In germline, CDR1 is GTSNPN, CDR2 SVGIG (reference sequence). The CDR3 DNA reads TGTGCCCGATGTAAGAACTCTGGAAACACCATATATTTT. Protein product: CARCKNSGNTIYF.

J is TRBJ1-1 and V is TRBV13; D gene uncertain. Germline V CDR1 and CDR2: PRHDT, FYEKMQ (reference sequence). Trimming stripped 5 bases from V and 7 bases from J, with 8 bases between. CDR3 length: 11 amino acids. The CDR3 nucleotides are TGTGCCAGCAGCCGTGACGGTGAAGCTTTCTTT. This codes for CASSRDGEAFF.

The genes are TRBV19 and TRBJ1-1, with TRBD1 matching 9 bases. CDR3 length equals 16 residues. The V gene's germline CDR1 is LNHDA and CDR2 SQIVND (reference sequence). V was pared by 8 bases and J by 0 bases, with 10 bases of the junction left unmatched. As DNA, the CDR3 is TGTGCCAGTGGTAGGACAGGGGAGGTCATGAACACTGAAGCTTTCTTT. Its protein is CASGRTGEVMNTEAFF.

This clone was seen only a few times. Other DNA sequences of this sample code for an identical CDR3. V usage is TRBV9 and J usage is TRBJ2-1, with D maybe TRBD2 (6 bases). The CDR3 spans 14 residues. V was cut by 2 bases and J by 5 bases, with 11 bases left in between. Germline V CDR1 and CDR2: SGDLS, YYNGEE. In DNA form, the CDR3 reads TGTGCCAGCAGCGTCGGGAGTGGTAACAATGAGCAGTTCTTC. This gives the protein CASSVGSGNNEQFF. Full variable domain (remainder filled in from reference TRBV9 and TRBJ2-1): DSGVTQTPKHLITATGQRVTLRCSPRSGDLSVYWYQQSLDQGLQFLIQYYNGEERAKGNILERFSAQQFPDLHSELNLSSLELGDSALYFCASSVGSGNNEQFFGPGTRLTVL.

This clone has only a few counts. V gene TRBV19 combines with J gene TRBJ1-4; unclear D gene. Germline V CDR1 and CDR2: LNHDA, SQIVND (reference sequence). The CDR3 has 15 residues. The V end lost 7 bases, the J end lost 8 bases, and 20 bases lay between the germline ends. The CDR3 coding sequence is TGTGCCAGTACCCCGTCGGGGTTGGTGTACGAAAAACTGTTTTTT. This codes for CASTPSGLVYEKLFF.

This clone has only one observation. The genes are TRBV19 and TRBJ2-2; D possibly corresponds to TRBD2 (5 bases). Looked up from germline, CDR1 is LNHDA and CDR2 is SQIVND (reference sequence). This CDR3 contains 15 residues. V was clipped by 5 bases and J by 8 bases, with 18 bases between them. This CDR3 is CASSPWPREVGELFF. CDR3 nucleotide sequence: TGTGCCAGTAGTCCCTGGCCGAGGGAAGTGGGGGAGCTGTTTTTT. The variable domain in full, with the rest retrieved from reference TRBV19 and TRBJ2-2, is DGGITQSPKYLFRKEGQNVTLSCEQNLNHDAMYWYRQDPGQGLRLIYYSQIVNDFQKGDIAEGYSVSREKKESFPLTVTSAQKNPTAFYLCASSPWPREVGELFFGEGSRLTVL.

The rearrangement uses TRBV10-2 and TRBJ1-1, with D uncertain. The CDR3 contains 13 residues. Germline loops: CDR1 WSHSY, CDR2 SAAADI. The germline V and J ends were trimmed by 5 bases and 1 base, with 8 bases remaining between them. The CDR3 DNA reads TGCGCCAGCAGTCCTTCACCGAACACTGAAGCTTTCTTT. This encodes CASSPSPNTEAFF.

The chain links TRBV5-4 to TRBJ2-3, with 8 bases aligning to TRBD2. The ends lost 3 bases at V and 5 bases at J; junction bases unmatched: 14. This CDR3 is built from 17 residues. The V gene's germline CDR1 is SGHNT and CDR2 YYREEE (reference sequence). The CDR3 DNA sequence: TGTGCCAGCAGCTCCCCTAGCGGGCCCTCCCACATAGATACGCAGTATTTT. Its translation is CASSSPSGPSHIDTQYF.

This chain links TRBV19 with TRBJ2-7; no definite D call. The V end was cut by 7 bases, the J end by 6 bases, with 10 bases between. Germline loops: CDR1 LNHDA, CDR2 SQIVND (reference sequence). The CDR3 sequence is 11 residues long. The CDR3 region has the DNA TGTGCCAGTACTTTTCGAGGCGAGCAGTACTTC. This encodes CASTFRGEQYF.

The chain recombines TRBV6-1 with TRBJ2-1; D gene unclear. Germline V gene lookup returns CDR1 MNHNS and CDR2 SASEGT. Trimming left V 7 bases short and J 12 bases short, with 16 bases between. The CDR3 runs 12 residues. CDR3 nucleotides: TGTGCCAGCACGCAGTTAGGCGGCCGGCAGTTCTTC. Its protein product is CASTQLGGRQFF.

V and J are TRBV18 and TRBJ1-1; possible D gene TRBD1, 5 bases. The V end lost 0 bases, the J end lost 1 base, and 6 bases lay between the germline ends. This CDR3 has 14 amino acids. Germline-derived CDR1 and CDR2 are KGHSH and LQKENI. CDR3 in amino acids: CASSPPGRNTEAFF. In DNA, the CDR3 is TGTGCCAGCTCACCACCGGGGCGGAACACTGAAGCTTTCTTT.

The rearrangement links TRBV28 to TRBJ2-7, with TRBD1 as a possible D gene (6 bases). This CDR3 contains 15 residues. Trimming shortened V by 6 bases and J by 4 bases, and 19 bases separated the two germline ends. Germline CDR1 is MDHEN and CDR2 is SYDVKM. The chain's CDR3 is CASRTTGGQTYEQYF. CDR3 bases: TGTGCCAGCAGGACGACAGGCGGTCAAACTTACGAGCAGTACTTC.

The V call is TRBV2, the J call TRBJ2-6, with no clear D. Germline CDR1 SNHLY, CDR2 FYNNEI. The V end lost 6 bases, the J end lost 4 bases, and 13 bases lay between the germline ends. This CDR3 spans 15 amino acids. CDR3 sequence (DNA): TGTGCCAGCAGAGCCGAGGTATCGGGGGCCAACGTCCTGACTTTC. Translating gives CASRAEVSGANVLTF.

The gene calls are TRBV2 and TRBJ2-1; tentatively, D is TRBD1 or TRBD2 (5 bases each). Germline assignment: CDR1 SNHLY and CDR2 FYNNEI. This CDR3 has 14 amino acids. Trimming cost V 7 bases and J 4 bases, with 14 bases left between them. In DNA form, the CDR3 reads TGTGCCAGCAACGACTGGGGGTCTTACAATGAGCAGTTCTTC. The encoded protein is CASNDWGSYNEQFF. Combining the CDR3 with reference TRBV2 and TRBJ2-1 gives the whole variable domain EPEVTQTPSHQVTQMGQEVILRCVPISNHLYFYWYRQILGQKVEFLVSFYNNEISEKSEIFDDQFSVERPDGSNFTLKIRSTKLEDSAMYFCASNDWGSYNEQFFGPGTRLTVL.

CDR3 sequence reads: CASSFRDRVEQYF. CDR3 nucleotide sequence: TGTGCCAGCAGTTTTAGGGACAGGGTCGAGCAGTACTTC. The V and J genes are TRBV28 and TRBJ2-7; 9 bases line up with TRBD1. The CDR3 covers 13 residues. Germline CDR1 MDHEN, CDR2 SYDVKM. Trimming removed 3 bases from V and 6 bases from J; junction bases left unmatched: 3.

The chain recombines TRBV5-4 with TRBJ2-6; TRBD1 aligns across 7 bases. The CDR3 consists of 16 residues. In germline, CDR1 is SGHNT, CDR2 YYREEE (reference sequence). V was pared by 7 bases and J by 0 bases, with 7 bases of the junction left unmatched. In DNA form, the CDR3 reads TGTGCCAGCCAGCGACAGGGTACCTCTGGGGCCAACGTCCTGACTTTC. This encodes CASQRQGTSGANVLTF.

This chain connects TRBV28 to TRBJ1-2; weak D call: TRBD1 (5 bases). The germline V gene has CDR1 MDHEN and CDR2 SYDVKM. V lost 7 bases and J 2 bases, leaving 14 bases between the germline ends. This CDR3 has 14 amino acids. CDR3 coding DNA: TGTGCCAGCAACGCTGGGGGTCGGAACTATGGCTACACCTTC. Encoded protein: CASNAGGRNYGYTF.

The chain uses TRBV19 and TRBJ2-7, with TRBD2 identical over 8 bases. The J segment lost 2 bases and the V segment lost 1 base, leaving 4 bases of the junction unmatched. From germline, CDR1 is LNHDA and CDR2 SQIVND (reference sequence). The CDR3 is 15 amino acids. In DNA, the CDR3 is TGTGCCAGTAGTATAGCCATCGGGAGGGCCTACGAGCAGTACTTC. Its translation is CASSIAIGRAYEQYF.

This chain joins TRBV5-4 and TRBJ1-2; a possible D gene is TRBD1 (5 bases). The CDR3 has 13 residues. CDR1 SGHNT and CDR2 YYREEE come from the germline V gene (reference sequence). V was cut by 0 bases and J by 8 bases, with 11 bases left in between. For the CDR3, the DNA is TGTGCCAGCAGCTTGGGGGGCGGAAGGGGCTACACCTTC. This translates into CASSLGGGRGYTF.

J is TRBJ2-1 and V is TRBV10-1, with TRBD2 matching 7 bases. This CDR3 has 14 residues. From germline, CDR1 is WNHNN and CDR2 SYGVQD (reference sequence). J lost 0 bases, V lost 7 bases, and 3 bases had no gene match. CDR3 in DNA: TGCGCCAGCATGGGGGGGAGCTCCTACAATGAGCAGTTCTTC. Encoded protein: CASMGGSSYNEQFF.

V usage is TRBV30 and J usage is TRBJ2-3, with 13 nucleotides matching TRBD2. This CDR3 spans 16 amino acids. The V gene's germline CDR1 is GTSNPN and CDR2 SVGIG (reference sequence). J gave up 5 bases and V 3 bases, and 8 bases lay outside the gene matches. CDR3 coding DNA: TGTGCCTGGAGCTCACTAGCGGGAGGGCGGGGAGATACGCAGTATTTT. As protein: CAWSSLAGGRGDTQYF.

The rearrangement links TRBV19 to TRBJ2-6, with 8 bases fitting TRBD1. Losses at the gene ends were 5 bases for V and 2 bases for J; bases not matched to a gene: 2. The CDR3 spans 15 residues. The germline CDR1 and CDR2 sequences are LNHDA and SQIVND (reference sequence). This chain's CDR3 is CASSLQGAGANVLTF. The CDR3, as DNA: TGTGCCAGTAGTCTACAGGGGGCTGGGGCCAACGTCCTGACTTTC.

V usage is TRBV5-1 and J usage is TRBJ2-3; no clear D. Germline-derived CDR1 and CDR2 are SGHRS and YFSETQ. This CDR3 spans 11 amino acids. Between the trimmed V and J ends, which lost 4 bases and 8 bases, there was a span of 8 bases. The CDR3 loop reads CASSDLATQYF. Here the CDR3 DNA reads TGCGCCAGCAGCGATTTGGCTACGCAGTATTTT.